The 5 T cell receptor beta chains below were found in one sample sequenced in a study of T-cell memory formation after mild COVID-19. TCRdb ran MiXCR on the 5' RACE reads and lists one entry per CDR3 protein. This repertoire shows 250,000 to 300,000 distinct CDR3 sequences, approximately 8% found once; its top ten account for around a fifth. Sequencing was performed on PBMCs or a T cell subset sorted from them (not recorded which). Receptors were obtained from a man between 18 and 35 years old who had mild COVID-19 (a few samples of this study predate the infection). Cell type and time point are not known.

J is TRBJ1-6 and V is TRBV7-2; possibly TRBD1 for D (6 bases). The V and J ends lost 1 base and 10 bases respectively, with 14 bases between them. The CDR3 consists of 15 residues. Looked up from germline, CDR1 is SGHTA and CDR2 is FQGNSA. The CDR3 region is CASSLGIPGGSPLHF. The CDR3 DNA is TGTGCCAGCAGCTTAGGGATCCCGGGGGGCTCACCCCTCCACTTT.

CDR3 loop: CASSPDIGKLFF. CDR3 coding DNA: TGTGCCAGCAGTCCGGACATAGGAAAACTGTTTTTT. The rearrangement joins TRBV6-6 to TRBJ1-4; tentative D call: TRBD1 (5 bases). This CDR3 is built from 12 residues. Trimming took 5 bases from V and 10 from J, leaving 11 bases between them. Germline V CDR1 and CDR2: MNHNY, SVGAGI (reference sequence).

The rearrangement joins TRBV4-3 to TRBJ1-5, with D possibly being TRBD1 (5 bases). The CDR3 loop spans 16 amino acids. CDR1 is LGHNA and CDR2 is YSLEER in the germline V gene. The V end was cut by 0 bases, the J end by 9 bases, with 18 bases between. CDR3 region: CASSQDGGQGGLPQHF. DNA for the CDR3: TGCGCCAGCAGCCAAGATGGAGGGCAGGGTGGGCTGCCCCAGCATTTT.

The CDR3 DNA is TGTGCCAGCAGCCAAGAGACTGGAAACACCATATATTTT. As protein: CASSQETGNTIYF. This chain links TRBV3-1 with TRBJ1-3; D gene ambiguous. The ends were cut back, 0 bases at V and 2 bases at J, with 2 bases in the middle. The CDR3 loop spans 13 amino acids. CDR1 is LGHDT and CDR2 is YNNKEL in the germline V gene (reference sequence).

The rearrangement links TRBV7-2 to TRBJ1-2, with D possibly TRBD1 on 6 matching bases. The CDR3 has 14 residues. V dropped 5 bases and J dropped 7 bases, with 17 bases sitting between them. CDR1 and CDR2 (germline): SGHTA, FQGNSA. CDR3 sequence reads: CASSPDRRQGGYTF. CDR3 bases: TGTGCCAGCAGCCCAGACAGGCGCCAGGGTGGCTACACCTTC.